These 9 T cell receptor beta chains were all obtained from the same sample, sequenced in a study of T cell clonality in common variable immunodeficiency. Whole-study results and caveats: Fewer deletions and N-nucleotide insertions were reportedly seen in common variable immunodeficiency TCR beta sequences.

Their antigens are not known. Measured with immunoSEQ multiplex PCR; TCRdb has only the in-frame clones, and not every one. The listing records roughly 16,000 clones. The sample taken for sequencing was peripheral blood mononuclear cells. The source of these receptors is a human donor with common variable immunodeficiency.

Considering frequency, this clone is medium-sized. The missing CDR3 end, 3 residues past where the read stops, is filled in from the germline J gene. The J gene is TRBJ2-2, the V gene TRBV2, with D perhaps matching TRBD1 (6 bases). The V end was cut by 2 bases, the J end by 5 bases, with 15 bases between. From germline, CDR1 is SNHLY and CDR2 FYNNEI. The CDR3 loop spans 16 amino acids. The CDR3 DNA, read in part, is TGTGCCAGCAGTGAATGGATAGGGACACGGACCGGGGAG. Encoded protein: CASSEWIGTRTGE. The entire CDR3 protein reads CASSEWIGTRTGELFF.

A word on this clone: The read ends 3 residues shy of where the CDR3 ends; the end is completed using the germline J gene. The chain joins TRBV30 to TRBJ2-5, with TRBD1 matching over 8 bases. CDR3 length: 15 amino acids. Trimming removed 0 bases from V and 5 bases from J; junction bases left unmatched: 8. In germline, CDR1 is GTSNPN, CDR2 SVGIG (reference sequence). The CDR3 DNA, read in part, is TGTGCCTGGAGTGTACCCCGGACAGGGAAGGAGACC. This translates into CAWSVPRTGKET. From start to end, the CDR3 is CAWSVPRTGKETQYF.

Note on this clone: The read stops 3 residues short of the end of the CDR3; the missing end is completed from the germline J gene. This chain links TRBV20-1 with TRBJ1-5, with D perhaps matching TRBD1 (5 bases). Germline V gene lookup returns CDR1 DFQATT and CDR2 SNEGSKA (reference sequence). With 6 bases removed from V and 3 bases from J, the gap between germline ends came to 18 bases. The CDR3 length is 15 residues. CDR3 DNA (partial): TGCAGTGCCCGAGAGGGGTGGTTCTCCAATCAGCCC. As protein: CSAREGWFSNQP. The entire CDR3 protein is CSAREGWFSNQPQHF.

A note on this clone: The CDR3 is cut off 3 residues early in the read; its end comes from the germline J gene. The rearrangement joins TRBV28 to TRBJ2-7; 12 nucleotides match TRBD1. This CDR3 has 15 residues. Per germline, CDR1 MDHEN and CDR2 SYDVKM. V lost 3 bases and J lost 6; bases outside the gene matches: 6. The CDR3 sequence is CASSFRGQGAGEQYF. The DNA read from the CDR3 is TGTGCCAGCAGTTTCCGGGGACAGGGGGCTGGCGAG.

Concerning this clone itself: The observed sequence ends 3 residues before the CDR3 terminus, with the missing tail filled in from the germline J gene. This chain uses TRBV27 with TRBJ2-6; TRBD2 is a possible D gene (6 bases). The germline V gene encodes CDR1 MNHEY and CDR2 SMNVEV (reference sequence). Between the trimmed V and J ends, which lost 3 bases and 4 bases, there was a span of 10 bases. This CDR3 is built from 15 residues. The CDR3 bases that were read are TGTGCCAGCAGTTTTTTCGGGGGAGGGGCCAACGTC. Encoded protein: CASSFFGGGANV. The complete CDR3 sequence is CASSFFGGGANVLTF.

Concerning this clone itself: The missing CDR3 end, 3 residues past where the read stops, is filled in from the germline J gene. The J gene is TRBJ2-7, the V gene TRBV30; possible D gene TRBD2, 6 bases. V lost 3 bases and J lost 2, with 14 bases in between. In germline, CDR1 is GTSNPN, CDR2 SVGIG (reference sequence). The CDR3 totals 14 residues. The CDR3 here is CAWRGYSGTYEQYF. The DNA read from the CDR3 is TGTGCCTGGAGAGGATATAGCGGCACCTACGAG.

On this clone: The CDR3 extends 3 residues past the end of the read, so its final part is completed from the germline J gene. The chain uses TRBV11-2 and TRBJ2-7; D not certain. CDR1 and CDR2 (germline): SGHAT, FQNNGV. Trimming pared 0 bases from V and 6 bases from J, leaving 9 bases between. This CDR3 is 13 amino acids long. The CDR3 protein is CASSLDPVSEQYF. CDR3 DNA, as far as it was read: TGTGCCAGCAGCTTAGATCCGGTAAGCGAG.

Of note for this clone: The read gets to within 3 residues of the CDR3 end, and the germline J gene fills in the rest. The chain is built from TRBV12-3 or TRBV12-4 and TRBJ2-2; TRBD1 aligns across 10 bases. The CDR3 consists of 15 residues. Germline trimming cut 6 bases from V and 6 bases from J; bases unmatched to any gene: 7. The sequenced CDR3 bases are TGTGCCAGCAGCCGGACAGGGGGTCTCGCCGGGGAG. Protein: CASSRTGGLAGE. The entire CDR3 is CASSRTGGLAGELFF.

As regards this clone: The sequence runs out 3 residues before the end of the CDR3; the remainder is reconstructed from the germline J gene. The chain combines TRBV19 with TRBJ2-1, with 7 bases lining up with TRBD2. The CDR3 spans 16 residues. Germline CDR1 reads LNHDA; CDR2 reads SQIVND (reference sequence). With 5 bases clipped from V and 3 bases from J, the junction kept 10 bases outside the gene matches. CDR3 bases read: TGTGCCAGTAGTTTCTCTATTCTAGCGGACTACAATGAG. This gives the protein CASSFSILADYNE. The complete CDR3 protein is CASSFSILADYNEQFF.